This T cell receptor beta chain appears in the sequencing data of a study of blood T cell repertoires in COVID-19. Per the original data handling: For nucleated cells, counts were estimated from reference gene primer amplification. Sequenced by immunoSEQ multiplex PCR; TCRdb stores in-frame clones only, minus some. V and J calls and clone size are copied from that table; D and trimming were computed from the DNA. The top ten hold approximately 8% of the sample, which has under 250,000 clones, approximately 84% seen once. V was pared by 5 bases and J by 3 bases, with 11 bases between. CDR1 is MGHRA, CDR2 YSYEKL, per germline. The CDR3 consists of 13 residues.

The sequenced sample consisted of peripheral blood. The chain combines TRBV4-1 with TRBJ2-7; a weak D match, TRBD2 (6 bases). The receptor was isolated from a woman in her forties or fifties with active or convalescent COVID-19. The CDR3 nucleotides read TGCGCCAGCAGCTTCCGGGAGAACTACGAGCAGTACTTC. This sequence encodes CASSFRENYEQYF.